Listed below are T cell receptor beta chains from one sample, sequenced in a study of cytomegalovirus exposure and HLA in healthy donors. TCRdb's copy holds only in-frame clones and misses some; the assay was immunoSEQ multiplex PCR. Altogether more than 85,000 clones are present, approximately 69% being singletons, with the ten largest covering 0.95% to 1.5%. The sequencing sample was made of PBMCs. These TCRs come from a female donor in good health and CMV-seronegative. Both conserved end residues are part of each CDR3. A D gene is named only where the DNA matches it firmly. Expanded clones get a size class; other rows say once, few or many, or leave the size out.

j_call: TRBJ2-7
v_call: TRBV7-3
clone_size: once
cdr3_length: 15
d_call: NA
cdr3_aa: CASSKGGSRGYEQYF
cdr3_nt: TGTGCCAGCAGCAAAGGGGGTTCCAGGGGCTACGAGCAGTACTTC

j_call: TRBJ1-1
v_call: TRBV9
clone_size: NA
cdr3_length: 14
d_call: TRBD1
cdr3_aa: CASSARQGLSEAFF
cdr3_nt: TGTGCCAGCAGCGCGCGACAGGGTCTCTCTGAAGCTTTCTTT

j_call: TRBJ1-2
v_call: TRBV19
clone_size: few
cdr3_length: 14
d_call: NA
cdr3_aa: CASIDGQSRYGYTF
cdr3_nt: TGTGCCAGTATTGATGGACAGTCTCGATATGGCTACACCTTC

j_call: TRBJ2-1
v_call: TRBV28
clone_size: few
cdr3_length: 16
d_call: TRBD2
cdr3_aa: CASSFLGLAQADEQFF
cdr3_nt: TGTGCCAGCAGTTTCCTTGGACTAGCTCAGGCTGATGAGCAGTTCTTC

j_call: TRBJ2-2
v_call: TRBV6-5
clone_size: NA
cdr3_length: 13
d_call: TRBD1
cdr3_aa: CASRGQVTGELFF
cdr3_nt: TGTGCCAGCAGGGGACAGGTCACCGGGGAGCTGTTTTTT

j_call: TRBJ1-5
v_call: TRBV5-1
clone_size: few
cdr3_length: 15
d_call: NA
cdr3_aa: CASSLEGGSNQPQHF
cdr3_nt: TGCGCCAGCAGCTTGGAAGGGGGTAGCAATCAGCCCCAGCATTTT

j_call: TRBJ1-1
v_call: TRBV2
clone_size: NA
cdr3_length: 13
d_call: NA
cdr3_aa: CASSEGRRAEAFF
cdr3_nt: TGTGCCAGCAGTGAGGGGCGGAGGGCTGAAGCTTTCTTT

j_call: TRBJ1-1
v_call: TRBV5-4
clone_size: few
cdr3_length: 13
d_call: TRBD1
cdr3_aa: CASSTTGVERAFF
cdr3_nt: TGTGCCAGCAGCACGACAGGGGTCGAGAGAGCTTTCTTT

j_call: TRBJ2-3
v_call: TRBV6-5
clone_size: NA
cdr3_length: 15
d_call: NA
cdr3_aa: CASSYSRGGGTGQYF
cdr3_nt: TGTGCCAGCAGTTACTCGAGGGGAGGGGGTACAGGGCAGTATTTT

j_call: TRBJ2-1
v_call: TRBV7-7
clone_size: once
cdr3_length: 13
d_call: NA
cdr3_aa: CASSMDSYNEQFF
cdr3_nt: TGTGCTAGCAGCATGGACAGCTACAATGAGCAGTTCTTC

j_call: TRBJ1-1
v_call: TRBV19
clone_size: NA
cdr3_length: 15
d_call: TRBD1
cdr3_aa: CASSTTGTGVPEAFF
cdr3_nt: TGTGCCAGTAGTACCACCGGGACAGGCGTCCCTGAAGCTTTCTTT

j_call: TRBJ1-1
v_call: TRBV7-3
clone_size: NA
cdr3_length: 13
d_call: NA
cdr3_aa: CASSLSPLTEAFF
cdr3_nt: TGTGCCAGCAGCTTATCCCCTCTCACTGAAGCTTTCTTT

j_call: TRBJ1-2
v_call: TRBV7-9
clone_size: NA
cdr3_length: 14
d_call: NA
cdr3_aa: CASSPRDGHYGYTF
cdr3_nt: TGTGCCAGCAGCCCGCGGGACGGTCACTATGGCTACACCTTC

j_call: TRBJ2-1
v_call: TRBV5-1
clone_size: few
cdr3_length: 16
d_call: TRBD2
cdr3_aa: CASSLAVSGFLDEQFF
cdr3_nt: TGCGCCAGCAGCTTGGCCGTTAGCGGGTTCTTGGATGAGCAGTTCTTC

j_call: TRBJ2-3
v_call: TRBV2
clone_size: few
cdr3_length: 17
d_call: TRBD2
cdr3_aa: CASSATTGLAGYSTQYF
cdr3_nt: TGTGCCAGCAGTGCGACTACGGGACTAGCGGGATACAGTACGCAGTATTTT

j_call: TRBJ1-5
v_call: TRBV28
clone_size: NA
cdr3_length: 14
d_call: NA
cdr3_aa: CASSPQGSNQPQHF
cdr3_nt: TGTGCCAGCAGTCCACAGGGTAGCAATCAGCCCCAGCATTTT